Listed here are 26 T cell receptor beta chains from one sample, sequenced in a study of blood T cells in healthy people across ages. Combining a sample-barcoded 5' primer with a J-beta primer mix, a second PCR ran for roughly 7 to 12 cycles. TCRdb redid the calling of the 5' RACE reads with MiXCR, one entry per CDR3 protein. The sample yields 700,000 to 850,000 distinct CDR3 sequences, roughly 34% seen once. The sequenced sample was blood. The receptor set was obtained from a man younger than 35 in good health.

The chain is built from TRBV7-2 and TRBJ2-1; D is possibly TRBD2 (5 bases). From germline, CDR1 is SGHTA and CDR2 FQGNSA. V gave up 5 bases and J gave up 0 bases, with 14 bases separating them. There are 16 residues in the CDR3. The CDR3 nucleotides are TGTGCCAGCAGCGCCCCGCGGGTGCTCTCCTACAATGAGCAGTTCTTC. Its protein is CASSAPRVLSYNEQFF.

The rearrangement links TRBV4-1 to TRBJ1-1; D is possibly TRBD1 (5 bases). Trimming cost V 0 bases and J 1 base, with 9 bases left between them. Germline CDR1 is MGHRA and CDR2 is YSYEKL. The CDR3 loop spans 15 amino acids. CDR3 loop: CASSQEGDGNTEAFF. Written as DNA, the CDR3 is TGCGCCAGCAGCCAAGAAGGGGACGGGAACACTGAAGCTTTCTTT.

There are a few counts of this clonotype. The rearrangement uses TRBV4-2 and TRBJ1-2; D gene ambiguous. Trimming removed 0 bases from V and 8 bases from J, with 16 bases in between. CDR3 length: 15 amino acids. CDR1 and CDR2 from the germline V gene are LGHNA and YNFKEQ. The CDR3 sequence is CASSQDTADGGGYTF. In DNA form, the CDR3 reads TGTGCCAGCAGCCAAGATACGGCGGACGGAGGCGGCTACACCTTC.

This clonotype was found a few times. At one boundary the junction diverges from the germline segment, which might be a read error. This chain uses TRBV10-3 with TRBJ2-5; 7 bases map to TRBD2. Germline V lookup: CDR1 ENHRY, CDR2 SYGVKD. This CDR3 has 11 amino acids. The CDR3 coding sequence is TGTGCCAGCAGTGGCGGGAGAGAGCAGTACTTC. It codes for CASSGGREQYF.

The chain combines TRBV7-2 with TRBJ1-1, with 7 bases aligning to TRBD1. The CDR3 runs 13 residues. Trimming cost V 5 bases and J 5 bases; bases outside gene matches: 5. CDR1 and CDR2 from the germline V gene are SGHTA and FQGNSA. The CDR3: CASSPGTETEAFF. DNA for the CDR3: TGTGCCAGCAGCCCCGGGACAGAGACTGAAGCTTTCTTT.

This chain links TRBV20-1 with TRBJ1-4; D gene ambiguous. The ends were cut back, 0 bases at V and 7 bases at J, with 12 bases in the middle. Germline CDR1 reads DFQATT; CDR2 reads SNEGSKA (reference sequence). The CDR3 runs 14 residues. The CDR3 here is CSARDGGFGEKLFF. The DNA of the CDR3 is TGCAGTGCTAGAGATGGTGGATTCGGTGAAAAACTGTTTTTT.

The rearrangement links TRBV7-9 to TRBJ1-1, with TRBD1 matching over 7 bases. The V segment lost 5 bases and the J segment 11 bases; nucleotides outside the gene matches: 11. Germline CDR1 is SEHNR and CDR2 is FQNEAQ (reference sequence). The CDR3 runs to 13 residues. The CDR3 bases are TGTGCCAGCAGCGCCCCGGGACAGAGGTTGGCTTTCTTT. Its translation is CASSAPGQRLAFF.

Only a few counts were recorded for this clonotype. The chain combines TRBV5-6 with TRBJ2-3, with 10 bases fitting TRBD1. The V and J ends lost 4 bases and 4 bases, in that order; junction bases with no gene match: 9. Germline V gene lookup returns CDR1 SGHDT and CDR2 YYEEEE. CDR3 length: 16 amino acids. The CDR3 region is CASSDGTGEPADTQYF. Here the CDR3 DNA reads TGTGCCAGCAGCGACGGGACAGGGGAACCCGCAGATACGCAGTATTTT.

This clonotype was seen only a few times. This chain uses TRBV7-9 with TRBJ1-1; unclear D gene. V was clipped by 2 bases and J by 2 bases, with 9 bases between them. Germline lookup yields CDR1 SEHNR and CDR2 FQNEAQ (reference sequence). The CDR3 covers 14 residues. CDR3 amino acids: CASSLSVVNTEAFF. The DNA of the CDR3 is TGTGCCAGCAGCTTAAGTGTAGTTAACACTGAAGCTTTCTTT.

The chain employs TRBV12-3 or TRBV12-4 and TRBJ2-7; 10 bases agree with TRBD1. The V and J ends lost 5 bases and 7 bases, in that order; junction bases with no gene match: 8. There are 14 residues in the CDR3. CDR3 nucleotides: TGTGCCAGCAGTCCACGACAGGGGGCCAAGGAGCAGTACTTC. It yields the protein CASSPRQGAKEQYF.

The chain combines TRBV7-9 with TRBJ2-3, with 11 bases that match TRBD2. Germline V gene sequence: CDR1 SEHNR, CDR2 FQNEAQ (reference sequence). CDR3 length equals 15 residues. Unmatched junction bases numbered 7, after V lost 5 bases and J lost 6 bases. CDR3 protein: CASSRSGRGLDTQYF. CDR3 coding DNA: TGTGCCAGCAGCCGTAGCGGGAGGGGATTGGATACGCAGTATTTT.

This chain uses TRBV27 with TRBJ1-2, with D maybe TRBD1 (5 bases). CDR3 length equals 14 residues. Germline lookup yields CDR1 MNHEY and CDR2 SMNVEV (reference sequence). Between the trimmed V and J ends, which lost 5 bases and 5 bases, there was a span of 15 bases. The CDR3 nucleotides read TGTGCCAGCAGTGTACGGGGGGTCGGGTATGGCTACACCTTC. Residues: CASSVRGVGYGYTF.

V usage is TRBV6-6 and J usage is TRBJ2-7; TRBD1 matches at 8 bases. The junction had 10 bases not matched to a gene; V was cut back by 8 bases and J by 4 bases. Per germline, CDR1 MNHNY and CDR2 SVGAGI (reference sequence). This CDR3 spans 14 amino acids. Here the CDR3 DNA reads TGTGCCAGCTCCTCCGACAGGGGAGTTTACGAGCAGTACTTC. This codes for CASSSDRGVYEQYF.

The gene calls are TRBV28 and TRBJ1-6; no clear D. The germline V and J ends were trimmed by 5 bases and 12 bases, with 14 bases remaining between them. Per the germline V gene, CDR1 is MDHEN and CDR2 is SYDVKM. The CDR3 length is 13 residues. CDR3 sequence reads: CASSVSTFGPLHF. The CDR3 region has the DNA TGTGCCAGCAGTGTCTCCACCTTCGGACCCCTCCACTTT.

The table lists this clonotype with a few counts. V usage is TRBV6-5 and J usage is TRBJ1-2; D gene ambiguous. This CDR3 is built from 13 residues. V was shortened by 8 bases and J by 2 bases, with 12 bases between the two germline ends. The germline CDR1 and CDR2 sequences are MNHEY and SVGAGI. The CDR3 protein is CASRRARNYGYTF. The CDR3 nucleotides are TGTGCCAGCCGCCGGGCCAGAAACTATGGCTACACCTTC.

The CDR3 spells CASSRDGYSNQPQHF. In DNA form, the CDR3 reads TGCGCCAGCAGCAGAGACGGCTATAGCAATCAGCCCCAGCATTTT. The chain couples TRBV5-1 to TRBJ1-5; no definite D call. CDR1 SGHRS and CDR2 YFSETQ come from the germline V gene. Deletions cut 4 bases from V and 0 bases from J, with 11 bases between. This CDR3 is built from 15 residues.

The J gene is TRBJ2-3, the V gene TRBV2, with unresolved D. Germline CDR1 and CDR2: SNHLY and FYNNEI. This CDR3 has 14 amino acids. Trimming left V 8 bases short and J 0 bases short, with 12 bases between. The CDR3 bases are TGTGCCAGCGCCCTTGTTACTAGCACAGATACGCAGTATTTT. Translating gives CASALVTSTDTQYF. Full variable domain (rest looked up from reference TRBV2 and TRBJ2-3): EPEVTQTPSHQVTQMGQEVILRCVPISNHLYFYWYRQILGQKVEFLVSFYNNEISEKSEIFDDQFSVERPDGSNFTLKIRSTKLEDSAMYFCASALVTSTDTQYFGPGTRLTVL.

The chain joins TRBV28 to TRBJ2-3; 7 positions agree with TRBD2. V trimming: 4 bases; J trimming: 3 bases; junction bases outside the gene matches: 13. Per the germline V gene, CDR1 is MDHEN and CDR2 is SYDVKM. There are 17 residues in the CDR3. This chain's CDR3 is CASSSPSGGAGTDTQYF. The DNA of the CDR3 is TGTGCCAGCAGTTCACCTTCGGGAGGAGCGGGGACAGATACGCAGTATTTT.

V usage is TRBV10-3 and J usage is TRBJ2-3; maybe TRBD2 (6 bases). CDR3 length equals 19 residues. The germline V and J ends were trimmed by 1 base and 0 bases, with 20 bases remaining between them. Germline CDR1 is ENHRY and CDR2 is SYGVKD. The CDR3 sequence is CAISEFTYAGTSSTDTQYF. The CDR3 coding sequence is TGTGCCATCAGTGAGTTCACATATGCCGGGACTTCAAGCACAGATACGCAGTATTTT.

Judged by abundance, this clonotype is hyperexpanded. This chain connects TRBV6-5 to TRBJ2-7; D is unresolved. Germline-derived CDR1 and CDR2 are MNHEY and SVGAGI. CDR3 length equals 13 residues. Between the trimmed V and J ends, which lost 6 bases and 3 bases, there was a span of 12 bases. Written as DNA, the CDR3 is TGTGCCAGCAGCCGTATACTCAGCTACGAGCAGTACTTC. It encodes CASSRILSYEQYF.

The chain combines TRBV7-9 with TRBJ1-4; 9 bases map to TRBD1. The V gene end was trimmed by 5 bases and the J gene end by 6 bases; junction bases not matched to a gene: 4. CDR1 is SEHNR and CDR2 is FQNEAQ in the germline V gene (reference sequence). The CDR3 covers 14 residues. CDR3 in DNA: TGTGCCAGCAGCCCAACAGGGGGCTATGAAAAACTGTTTTTT. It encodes CASSPTGGYEKLFF.

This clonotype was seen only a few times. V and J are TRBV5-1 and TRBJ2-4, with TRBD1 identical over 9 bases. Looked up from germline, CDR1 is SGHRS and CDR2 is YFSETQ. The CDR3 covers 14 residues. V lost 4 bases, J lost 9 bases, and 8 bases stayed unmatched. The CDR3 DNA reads TGCGCCAGCAGCACGGGGACAGGGAGCGGCATTCAGTACTTC. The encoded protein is CASSTGTGSGIQYF.

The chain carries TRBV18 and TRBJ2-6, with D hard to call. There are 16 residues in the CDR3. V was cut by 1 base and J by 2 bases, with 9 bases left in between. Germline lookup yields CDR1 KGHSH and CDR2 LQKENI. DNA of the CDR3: TGTGCCAGCTCACCACTTGAGGCTACTGGGGCCAACGTCCTGACTTTC. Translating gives CASSPLEATGANVLTF. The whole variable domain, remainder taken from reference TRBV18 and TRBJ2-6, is NAGVMQNPRHLVRRRGQEARLRCSPMKGHSHVYWYRQLPEEGLKFMVYLQKENIIDESGMPKERFSAEFPKEGPSILRIQQVVRGDSAAYFCASSPLEATGANVLTFGAGSRLTVL.

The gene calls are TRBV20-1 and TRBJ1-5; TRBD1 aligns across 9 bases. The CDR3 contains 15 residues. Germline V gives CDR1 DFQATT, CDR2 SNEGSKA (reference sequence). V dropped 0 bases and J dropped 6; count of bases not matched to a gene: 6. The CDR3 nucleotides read TGCAGTGCTAGAGAAGGGGGACAGGGTTTTCAGCCCCAGCATTTT. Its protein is CSAREGGQGFQPQHF.

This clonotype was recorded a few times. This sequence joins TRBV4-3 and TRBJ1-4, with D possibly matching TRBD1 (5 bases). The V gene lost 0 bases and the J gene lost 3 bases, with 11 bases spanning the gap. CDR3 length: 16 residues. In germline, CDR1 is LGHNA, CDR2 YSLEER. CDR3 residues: CASSQERGGPNEKLFF. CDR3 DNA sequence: TGCGCCAGCAGCCAAGAGAGGGGAGGGCCTAATGAAAAACTGTTTTTT.

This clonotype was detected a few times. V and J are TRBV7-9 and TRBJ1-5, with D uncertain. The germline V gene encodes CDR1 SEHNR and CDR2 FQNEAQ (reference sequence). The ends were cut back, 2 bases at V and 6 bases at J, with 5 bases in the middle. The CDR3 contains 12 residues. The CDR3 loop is CASSLFGQPQHF. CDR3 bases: TGTGCCAGCAGCTTATTTGGTCAGCCCCAGCATTTT.